The rows below give T cell receptor beta chains drawn from one sample of a study of CD8 T cells in ankylosing spondylitis. TCRdb processed the 5' RACE reads anew with MiXCR; each CDR3 protein has one entry. The sample yields about 750,000 distinct CDR3 sequences, around 17% seen once. The sequencing sample was made of blood, either unsorted or a sorted T cell fraction (not recorded which). These receptors all come from a male donor with ankylosing spondylitis. The CDR3 runs from the conserved cysteine through the conserved F or W. Each record gives: V gene, D gene, CDR3 protein. D genes are given only for firm matches.

TRBV30 | TRBD1 | CAWTGQAYEQYF
TRBV24-1 | - | CATSDFRTDEAFF
TRBV6-5 | - | CASSYFRGPADTQYF
TRBV20-1 | - | CSARGLNSYEQYF
TRBV7-9 | - | CASSLVPPEHQETQYF
TRBV4-1 | - | CASSQDRSVRGGELFF
TRBV20-1 | - | CSAREDRIAASPLHF
TRBV11-2 | TRBD1 | CASSNTGVETQYF
TRBV12-3/TRBV12-4 | - | CASKEGPDTQYF
TRBV18 | TRBD2 | CASSPRTLAGGGTDTQYF
TRBV7-6 | - | CASSTGPEGGKLFF
TRBV6-1 | - | CASSENRGSGNTIYF
TRBV19 | TRBD1 | CASSIDGQGWDEQFF
TRBV28 | - | CASSPEGRVYEQYF
TRBV28 | - | CASSLYREQGYTF
TRBV20-1 | - | CSARAHRDGYQETQYF
TRBV7-2 | - | CASSFGVQTEAFF
TRBV15 | - | CATSRPGTSYYGYTF
TRBV5-1 | TRBD2 | CASSRGTSGYQETQYF
TRBV7-6 | - | CASSFGRGNEQFF
TRBV5-1 | TRBD1 | CASSLVRTGAPGANVLTF
TRBV12-3/TRBV12-4 | - | CASSPGHNTEAFF
TRBV7-8 | TRBD2 | CASSRRTSGTGKNIQYF
TRBV4-3 | TRBD1 | CASSHLTGGEEKLFF
TRBV3-1 | - | CASSRGLSGYEQYF
TRBV3-1 | TRBD1 | CASSHGQGGSSYNSPLHF
TRBV20-1 | TRBD2 | CSARISGRGTDTQYF
TRBV7-2 | - | CASSPKAGQVGYTF
TRBV28 | - | CASSSPGALANEQFF
TRBV12-3/TRBV12-4 | TRBD2 | CASTHRGLAGAYEQYF
TRBV6-5 | - | CASSYSSYRPDTQYF
TRBV18 | TRBD2 | CASSRLLAGNTGELFF
TRBV29-1 | TRBD2 | CSVDRASGSSNEQFF
TRBV29-1 | - | CSVGGGVINETNYGYTF
TRBV4-1 | - | CASSQDSGTLGNIGYTF
TRBV6-5 | TRBD2 | CASRRGSEQFF
TRBV24-1 | - | CATSDPRTVQDTQYF